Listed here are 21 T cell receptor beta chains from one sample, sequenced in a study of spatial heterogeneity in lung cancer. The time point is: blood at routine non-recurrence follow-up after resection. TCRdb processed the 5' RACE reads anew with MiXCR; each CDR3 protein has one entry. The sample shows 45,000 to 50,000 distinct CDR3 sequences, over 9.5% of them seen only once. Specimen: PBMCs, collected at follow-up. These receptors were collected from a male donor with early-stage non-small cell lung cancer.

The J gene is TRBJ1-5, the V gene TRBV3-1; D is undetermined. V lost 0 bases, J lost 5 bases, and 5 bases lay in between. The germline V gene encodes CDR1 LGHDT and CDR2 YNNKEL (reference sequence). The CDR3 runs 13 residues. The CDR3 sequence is CASSQDRHQPQHF. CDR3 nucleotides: TGTGCCAGCAGCCAAGATCGACATCAGCCCCAGCATTTT.

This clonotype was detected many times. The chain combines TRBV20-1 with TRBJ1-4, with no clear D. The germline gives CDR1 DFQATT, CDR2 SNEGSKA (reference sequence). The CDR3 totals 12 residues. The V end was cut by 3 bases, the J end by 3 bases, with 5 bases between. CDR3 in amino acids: CSARGSNEKLFF. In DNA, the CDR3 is TGCAGTGCTAGGGGATCTAATGAAAAACTGTTTTTT.

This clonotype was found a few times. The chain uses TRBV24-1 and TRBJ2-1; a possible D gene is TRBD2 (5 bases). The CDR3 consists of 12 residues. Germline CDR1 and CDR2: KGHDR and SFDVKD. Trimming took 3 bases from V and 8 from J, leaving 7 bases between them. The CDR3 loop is CATSDRGDEQFF. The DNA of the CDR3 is TGTGCCACCAGTGATCGGGGAGATGAGCAGTTCTTC.

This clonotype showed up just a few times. In nucleotides, the CDR3 is TGCGCCAGCTCGGGACAGGGGGTCGGTCCCCAGCATTTT. The encoded protein is CASSGQGVGPQHF. V usage is TRBV5-1 and J usage is TRBJ1-5, with TRBD1 matching 11 bases. Germline CDR1 and CDR2: SGHRS and YFSETQ. This CDR3 has 13 residues. Trimming at V came to 7 bases and at J to 10 bases, leaving 7 bases not matched to a gene. Based on the CDR3 plus reference TRBV5-1 and TRBJ1-5, the full variable domain is KAGVTQTPRYLIKTRGQQVTLSCSPISGHRSVSWYQQTPGQGLQFLFEYFSETQRNKGNFPGRFSGRQFSNSRSEMNVSTLELGDSALYLCASSGQGVGPQHFGDGTRLSIL.

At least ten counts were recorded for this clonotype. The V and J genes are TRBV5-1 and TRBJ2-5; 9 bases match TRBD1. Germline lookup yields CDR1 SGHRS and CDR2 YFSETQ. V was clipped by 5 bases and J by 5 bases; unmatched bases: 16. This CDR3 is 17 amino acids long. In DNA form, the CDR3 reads TGCGCCAGCAGTCCTCCTGCGGGGACAGGGCCCGGGGAGACCCAGTACTTC. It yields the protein CASSPPAGTGPGETQYF. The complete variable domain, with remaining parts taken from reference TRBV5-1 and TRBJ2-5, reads KAGVTQTPRYLIKTRGQQVTLSCSPISGHRSVSWYQQTPGQGLQFLFEYFSETQRNKGNFPGRFSGRQFSNSRSEMNVSTLELGDSALYLCASSPPAGTGPGETQYFGPGTRLLVL.

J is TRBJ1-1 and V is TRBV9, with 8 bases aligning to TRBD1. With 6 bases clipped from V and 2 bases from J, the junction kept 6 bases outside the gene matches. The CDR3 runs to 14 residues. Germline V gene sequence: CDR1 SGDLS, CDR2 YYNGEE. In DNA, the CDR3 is TGTGCCAGCACCCAAGGACAGGGCAACACTGAAGCTTTCTTT. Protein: CASTQGQGNTEAFF.

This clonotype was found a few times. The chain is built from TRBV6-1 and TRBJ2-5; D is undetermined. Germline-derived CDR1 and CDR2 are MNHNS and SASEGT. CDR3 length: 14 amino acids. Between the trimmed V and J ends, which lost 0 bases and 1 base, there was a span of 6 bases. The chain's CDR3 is CASSEALLQETQYF. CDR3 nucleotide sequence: TGTGCCAGCAGTGAAGCACTACTCCAAGAGACCCAGTACTTC.

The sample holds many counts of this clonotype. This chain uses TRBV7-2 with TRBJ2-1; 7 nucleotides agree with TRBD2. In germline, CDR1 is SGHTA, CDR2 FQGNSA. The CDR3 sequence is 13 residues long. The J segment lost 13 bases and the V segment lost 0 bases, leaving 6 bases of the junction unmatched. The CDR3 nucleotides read TGTGCCAGCAGCTTAGCGGCTAGCGGAAAACAGTTCTTC. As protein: CASSLAASGKQFF.

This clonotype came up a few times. The CDR3 DNA sequence: TGTGCCAGCAGCGGACAGGGGGGATCACCCCTCCACTTT. This encodes CASSGQGGSPLHF. The gene calls are TRBV12-3 or TRBV12-4 and TRBJ1-6; the match to TRBD1 covers 10 bases. The V segment lost 6 bases and the J segment 10 bases; nucleotides outside the gene matches: 3. The CDR3 loop spans 13 amino acids.

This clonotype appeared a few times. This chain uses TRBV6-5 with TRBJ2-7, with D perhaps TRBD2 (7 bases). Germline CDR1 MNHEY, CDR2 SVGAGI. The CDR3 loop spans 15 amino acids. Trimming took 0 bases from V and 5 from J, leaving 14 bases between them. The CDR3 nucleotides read TGTGCCAGCAGTTACTCCGCGGGGGCCCCCCACGAGCAGTACTTC. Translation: CASSYSAGAPHEQYF.

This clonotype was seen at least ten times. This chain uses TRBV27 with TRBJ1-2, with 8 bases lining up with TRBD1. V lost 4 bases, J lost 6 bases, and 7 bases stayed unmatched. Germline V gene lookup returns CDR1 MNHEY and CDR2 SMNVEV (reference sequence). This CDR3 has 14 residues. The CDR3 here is CASSWTGTAHGYTF. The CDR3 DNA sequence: TGTGCCAGCAGTTGGACAGGGACAGCACATGGCTACACCTTC.

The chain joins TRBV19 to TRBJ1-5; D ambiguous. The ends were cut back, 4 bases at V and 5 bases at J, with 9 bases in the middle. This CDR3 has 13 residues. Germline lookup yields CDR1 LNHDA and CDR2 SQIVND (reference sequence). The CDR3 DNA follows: TGTGCCAGTAGTACGCGGGATCATCAGCCCCAGCATTTT. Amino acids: CASSTRDHQPQHF.

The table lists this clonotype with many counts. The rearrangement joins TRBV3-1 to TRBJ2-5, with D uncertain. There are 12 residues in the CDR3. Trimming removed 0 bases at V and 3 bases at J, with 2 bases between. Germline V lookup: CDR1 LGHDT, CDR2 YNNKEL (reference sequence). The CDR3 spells CASSQEEETQYF. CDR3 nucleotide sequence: TGTGCCAGCAGCCAAGAAGAAGAGACCCAGTACTTC.

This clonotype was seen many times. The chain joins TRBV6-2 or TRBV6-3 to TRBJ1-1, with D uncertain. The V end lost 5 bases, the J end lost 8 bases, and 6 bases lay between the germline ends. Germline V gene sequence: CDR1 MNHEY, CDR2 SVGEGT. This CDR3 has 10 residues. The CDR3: CASSNGEAFF. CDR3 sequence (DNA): TGTGCCAGCAGTAACGGGGAAGCTTTCTTT.

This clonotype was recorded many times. CDR3 DNA: TGTGCCAGCAGTCGACCTCCAGGGAACACTGAAGCTTTCTTT. Amino acid sequence: CASSRPPGNTEAFF. This chain connects TRBV12-3 or TRBV12-4 to TRBJ1-1; no definite D call. CDR3 size: 14 residues. Trimming removed 5 bases at V and 1 base at J, with 11 bases between.

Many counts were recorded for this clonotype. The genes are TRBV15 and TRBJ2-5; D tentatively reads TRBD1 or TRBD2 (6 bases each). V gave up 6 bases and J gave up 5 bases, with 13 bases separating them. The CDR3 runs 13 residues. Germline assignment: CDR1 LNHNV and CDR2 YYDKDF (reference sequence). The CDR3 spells CATRRDNAETQYF. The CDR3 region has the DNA TGTGCCACCAGGCGGGACAACGCGGAGACCCAGTACTTC.

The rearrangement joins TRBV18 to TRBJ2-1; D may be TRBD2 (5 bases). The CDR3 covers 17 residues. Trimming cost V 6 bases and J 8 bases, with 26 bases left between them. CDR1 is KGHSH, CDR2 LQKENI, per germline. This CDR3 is CASSQNGLPVPIDEQFF. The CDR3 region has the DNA TGTGCCAGCTCCCAAAACGGACTGCCGGTCCCCATCGATGAGCAGTTCTTC.

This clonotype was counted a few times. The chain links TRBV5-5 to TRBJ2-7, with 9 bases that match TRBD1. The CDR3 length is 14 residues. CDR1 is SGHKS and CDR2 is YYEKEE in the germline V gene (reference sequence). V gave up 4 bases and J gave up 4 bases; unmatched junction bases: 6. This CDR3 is CASSLMGQGYEQYF. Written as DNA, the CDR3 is TGTGCCAGCAGCCTAATGGGACAGGGATACGAGCAGTACTTC.

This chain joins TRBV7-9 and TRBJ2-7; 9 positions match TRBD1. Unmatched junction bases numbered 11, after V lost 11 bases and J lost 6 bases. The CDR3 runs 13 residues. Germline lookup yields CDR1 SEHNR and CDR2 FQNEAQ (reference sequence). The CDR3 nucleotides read TGTGCCGGTGCCGGGACAGGGTACTCCGAGCAGTACTTC. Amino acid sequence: CAGAGTGYSEQYF.

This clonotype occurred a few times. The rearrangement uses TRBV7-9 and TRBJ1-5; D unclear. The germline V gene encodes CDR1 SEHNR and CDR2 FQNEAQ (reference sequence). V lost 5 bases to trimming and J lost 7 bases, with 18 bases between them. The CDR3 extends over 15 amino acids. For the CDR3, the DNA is TGTGCCAGCAGCCGCGGGCCGGATTTTGCCCAGCCCCAGCATTTT. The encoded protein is CASSRGPDFAQPQHF.

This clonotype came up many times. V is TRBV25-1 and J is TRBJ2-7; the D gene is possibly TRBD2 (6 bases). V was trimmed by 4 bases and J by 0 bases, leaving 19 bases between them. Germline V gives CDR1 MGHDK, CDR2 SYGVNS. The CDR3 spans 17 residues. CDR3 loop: CASSAALGGVNSYEQYF. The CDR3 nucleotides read TGTGCCAGCAGTGCAGCCCTTGGAGGGGTCAACTCCTACGAGCAGTACTTC.